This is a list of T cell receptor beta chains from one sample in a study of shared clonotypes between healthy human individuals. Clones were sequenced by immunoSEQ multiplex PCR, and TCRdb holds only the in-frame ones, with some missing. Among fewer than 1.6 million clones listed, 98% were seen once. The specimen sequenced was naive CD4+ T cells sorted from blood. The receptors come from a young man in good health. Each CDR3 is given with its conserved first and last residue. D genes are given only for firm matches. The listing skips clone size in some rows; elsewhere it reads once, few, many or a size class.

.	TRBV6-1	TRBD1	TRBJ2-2	TGTGCCAGCAGTGGGCGACAGGGGGATAACACCGGGGAGCTGTTTTTT	CASSGRQGDNTGELFF
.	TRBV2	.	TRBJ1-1	TGTGCCAGCAGTGACACTCTAGACACTGAAGCTTTCTTT	CASSDTLDTEAFF
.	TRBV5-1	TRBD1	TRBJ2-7	TGCGCCAGCAGCGGGACAGGGGGTAACTCCTACGAGCAGTACTTC	CASSGTGGNSYEQYF
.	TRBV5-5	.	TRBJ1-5	TGTGCCAGCAGCCTCGGACCCCCCAAAGGCAATCAGCCCCAGCATTTT	CASSLGPPKGNQPQHF
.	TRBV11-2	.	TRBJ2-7	TGTGCCAGCAGCTTAACAACGAGGCCACTCTTTCCCTACGAGCAGTACTTC	CASSLTTRPLFPYEQYF
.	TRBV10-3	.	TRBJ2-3	TGTGCCATCAGTGAAACGGACCCGCAGTATTTT	CAISETDPQYF
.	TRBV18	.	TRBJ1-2	TGTGCCAGCTCACCGATGGGCGGTAACTATGGCTACACCTTC	CASSPMGGNYGYTF
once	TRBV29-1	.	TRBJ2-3	TGCAGCGTAGCGGGACAACACACAGATACGCAGTATTTT	CSVAGQHTDTQYF
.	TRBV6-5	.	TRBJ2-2	TGTGCCAGCAGTCATACTAGTGCTAGCACTGGGGAGCTGTTTTTT	CASSHTSASTGELFF
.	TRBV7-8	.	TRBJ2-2	TGTGCCAGCAGTTCCTCCGGGACATACACCGGGGAGCTGTTTTTT	CASSSSGTYTGELFF
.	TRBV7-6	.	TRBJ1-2	TGTGCCAGCAGCCCCCCGGGGAGGAACTATGGCTACACCTTC	CASSPPGRNYGYTF
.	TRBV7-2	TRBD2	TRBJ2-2	TGTGCCAGCAGCTATGGGACTAGCGGGAGAGGCACCGGGGAGCTGTTTTTT	CASSYGTSGRGTGELFF
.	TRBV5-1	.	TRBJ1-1	TGCGCCAGCAGCCCTTATCACTGGGGAGTCGGGACTGAAGCTTTCTTT	CASSPYHWGVGTEAFF
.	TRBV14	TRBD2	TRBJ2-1	TGTGCCAGCCCCAAAAGCGGGGGGGAGCAGTTCTTC	CASPKSGGEQFF
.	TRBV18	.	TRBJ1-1	TGTGCCAGCTCACCGACGCGGGATCCGAACACTGAAGCTTTCTTT	CASSPTRDPNTEAFF
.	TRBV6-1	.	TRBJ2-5	TGTGCCAGCATACACGGGGGACCTCAAGAGACCCAGTACTTC	CASIHGGPQETQYF
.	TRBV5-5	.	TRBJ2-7	TGTGCCAGCAGCTTGGTCCTACTATCCGAGCAGTACTTC	CASSLVLLSEQYF
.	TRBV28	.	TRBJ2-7	TGTGCCAGCAGTTTCGGGCAAACGCAGCTGGGGGTTTACGAGCAGTACTTC	CASSFGQTQLGVYEQYF
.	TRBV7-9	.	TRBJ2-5	TGTGCCAGCAGCTTTCAGGGCGTGCAGACCCAGTACTTC	CASSFQGVQTQYF
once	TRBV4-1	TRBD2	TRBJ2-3	TGCGCCAGCAGCCATCCCGGGACTAATCTAAGGGCGCAGTATTTT	CASSHPGTNLRAQYF
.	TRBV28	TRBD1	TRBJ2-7	TGTGCCAGCAGCCTGACAGGGGCTTACGAGCAGTACTTC	CASSLTGAYEQYF
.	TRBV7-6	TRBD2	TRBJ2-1	TGTGCCAGCAGCTCAGAGCGGGAGAGTTTCAATGAGCAGTTCTTC	CASSSERESFNEQFF
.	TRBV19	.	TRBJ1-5	TGTGCCAGTAGTATATCCGGGGTTATTCAGCCCCAGCATTTT	CASSISGVIQPQHF
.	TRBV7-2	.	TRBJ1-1	TGTGCCAGCAGCTACTTTATGGGGAACACTGAAGCTTTCTTT	CASSYFMGNTEAFF
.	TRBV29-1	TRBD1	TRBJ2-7	TGCAGCGTTACTGGACAGGGGACCTACGAGCAGTACTTC	CSVTGQGTYEQYF
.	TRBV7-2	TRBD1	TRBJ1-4	TGTGCCAGCAGCCAACAGGGGGCTCGGGAAAAACTGTTTTTT	CASSQQGAREKLFF
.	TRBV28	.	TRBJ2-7	TGTGCCAGCAGTCTAGGAGGGGGAACCTACGAGCAGTACTTC	CASSLGGGTYEQYF
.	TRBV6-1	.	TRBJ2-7	TGTGCCAGCAGTGCGCACAGCCGGGGCGAGCAGTACTTC	CASSAHSRGEQYF
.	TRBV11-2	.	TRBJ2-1	TGTGCCAGCAGCCTTCCTCCGGGCCTAGTAGGTCTTGAGCAGTTCTTC	CASSLPPGLVGLEQFF
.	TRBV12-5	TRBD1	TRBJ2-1	TGTGCTAGTGGTTTGTTCTGGGGGACAGGGGAGCATGAGCAGTTCTTC	CASGLFWGTGEHEQFF
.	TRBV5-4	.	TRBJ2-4	TGTGCCAGCACCTCGACACAGAGTACCAAAAACATTCAGTACTTC	CASTSTQSTKNIQYF
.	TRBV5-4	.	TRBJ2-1	TGTGCCAGCAGCCCGGAGGGGTTAAGGGCTAATGAGCAGTTCTTC	CASSPEGLRANEQFF
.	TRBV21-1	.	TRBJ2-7	TGTGCCAGCGGCACAGGGGGCCTCGAGCAGTACTTC	CASGTGGLEQYF
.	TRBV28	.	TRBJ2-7	TGTGCCAGCAGTCTCCCGGGCGTCTCCTACGAGCAGTACTTC	CASSLPGVSYEQYF
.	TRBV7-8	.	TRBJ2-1	TGTGCCAGCAGCCCCTCCTCGCTGCGCAGAGTCCGCTCCTACAATGAGCAGTTCTTC	CASSPSSLRRVRSYNEQFF
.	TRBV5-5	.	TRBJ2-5	TGTGCCAGCAGCTTGAGTGCCCGCCCAGAGACCCAGTACTTC	CASSLSARPETQYF
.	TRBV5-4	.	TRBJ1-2	TGTGCCAGCAGCTTCGCAGGTGACTATGGCTACACCTTC	CASSFAGDYGYTF
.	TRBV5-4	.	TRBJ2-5	TGTGCCAGCAGCTCCCCTCATTCGGGAGAAGAGACCCAGTACTTC	CASSSPHSGEETQYF
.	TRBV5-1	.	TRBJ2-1	TGCGCCAGCAGCTCCCTCCCGGGTTTCGATGAGCAGTTCTTC	CASSSLPGFDEQFF